These 25 T cell receptor beta chains were sequenced from one sample in a study of blood T cells in healthy people across ages (dated by TCRdb to between 2015 and 2017). Libraries were constructed by 5' RACE. Reads for this sample came from an Illumina HiSeq 2500. A second about 7 to 12 cycle PCR used a sample-barcoded 5' primer and a J-beta primer mix. TCRdb reworked the public reads: Q25 trimming with fastp, MiXCR clone assembly, productive beta chains retained. Duplicate CDR3 protein sequences are folded into a single record with the most common DNA and genes. The sample includes around 500,000 distinct CDR3 sequences, with around 27% observed a single time. The ten largest clonotypes hold roughly 3.5% of the sample. These data also formed part of another study, on T cells of mothers and their children.

Input material: blood. The receptors originated from a boy between 2 and 10 years old in good health.

The chain has TRBV20-1 and TRBJ2-7, with D possibly being TRBD1 or TRBD2 (6 bases each). Trimming removed 6 bases from V and 3 bases from J, with 15 bases in between. The CDR3 has 13 amino acids. CDR1 and CDR2 (germline): DFQATT, SNEGSKA (reference sequence). The CDR3: CSAFGGHYYEQYF. CDR3 sequence (DNA): TGCAGTGCCTTTGGGGGGCACTACTACGAGCAGTACTTC.

This clonotype was seen a handful of times. The chain employs TRBV19 and TRBJ2-3; the D is unclear. CDR3 length: 11 residues. Germline V gene sequence: CDR1 LNHDA, CDR2 SQIVND (reference sequence). The V end was cut by 8 bases, the J end by 4 bases, with 7 bases between. The CDR3 is CASFAADTQYF. The CDR3, as DNA: TGTGCCAGTTTCGCGGCAGATACGCAGTATTTT. The entire variable domain, with the rest obtained from reference TRBV19 and TRBJ2-3, is as follows: DGGITQSPKYLFRKEGQNVTLSCEQNLNHDAMYWYRQDPGQGLRLIYYSQIVNDFQKGDIAEGYSVSREKKESFPLTVTSAQKNPTAFYLCASFAADTQYFGPGTRLTVL.

The chain has TRBV6-1 and TRBJ2-2; D possibly matches TRBD1 or TRBD2 (6 bases each). Germline loops: CDR1 MNHNS, CDR2 SASEGT. Trimming took 1 base from V and 3 from J, leaving 12 bases between them. The CDR3 covers 16 residues. CDR3 coding DNA: TGTGCCAGCAGTGAAGATGGGGGGCCTTACACCGGGGAGCTGTTTTTT. Amino acid sequence: CASSEDGGPYTGELFF.

This clonotype showed up just once. This chain connects TRBV10-3 to TRBJ1-2; unclear D gene. V lost 2 bases and J lost 14, with 12 bases in between. The CDR3 is made up of 11 amino acids. Germline loops: CDR1 ENHRY, CDR2 SYGVKD. The CDR3 DNA reads TGTGCCATCAGTGAGGGACGGAGCGTGACCTTC. Translation: CAISEGRSVTF.

Turning to this clonotype: The conserved phenylalanine or tryptophan normally closing the CDR3 is absent here, so this likely arose from a read error. The chain links TRBV19 to TRBJ2-1; D is undetermined. There are 14 residues in the CDR3. Germline CDR1 LNHDA, CDR2 SQIVND (reference sequence). V lost 3 bases and J 10 bases, leaving 16 bases between the germline ends. CDR3 loop: CASSISPAVLEQFL. Written as DNA, the CDR3 is TGTGCCAGTAGTATCTCTCCGGCCGTCCTCGAGCAGTTCCTC.

The chain uses TRBV2 and TRBJ2-5; TRBD2 might be the D (5 bases). The J call could be wrong; TRBJ2-1 is a better fit for the DNA end. This CDR3 contains 15 residues. Germline loops: CDR1 SNHLY, CDR2 FYNNEI. The DNA for the CDR3 is TGTGCCACCTGTAGCTCCGAGATAGCGAACAATGAGCAGTTCTTC. This sequence encodes CATCSSEIANNEQFF.

The CDR3 sequence: CSVTQDRGTEAFF. DNA for the CDR3: TGCAGCGTTACCCAGGACAGGGGAACTGAAGCTTTCTTT. This chain links TRBV29-1 with TRBJ1-1; 9 positions agree with TRBD1. The CDR3 runs 13 residues. CDR1 and CDR2 from the germline V gene are SQVTM and ANQGSEA. Unmatched junction bases numbered 6, after V lost 5 bases and J lost 5 bases.

This clonotype was seen only a few times. The CDR3 protein is CATRVGYGYTF. The CDR3 coding sequence is TGTGCCACCAGGGTCGGGTATGGCTACACCTTC. The chain combines TRBV24-1 with TRBJ1-2; D is unresolved. The germline V and J ends were trimmed by 7 bases and 5 bases, with 7 bases remaining between them. In germline, CDR1 is KGHDR, CDR2 SFDVKD. The CDR3 length is 11 residues.

About this clonotype itself: Germline is not matched at one junction end, which may reflect a read error. The V call is TRBV4-2, the J call TRBJ2-3; no reliable D call. In germline, CDR1 is LGHNA, CDR2 YNFKEQ. The CDR3 totals 16 residues. CDR3 in amino acids: CAGSPNKGRGSDTQYF. CDR3 DNA sequence: TGTGCCGGCAGCCCGAATAAGGGCCGAGGCTCAGATACGCAGTATTTT.

The V call is TRBV11-2, the J call TRBJ2-7; D is undetermined. The CDR3 covers 12 residues. CDR1 and CDR2 (germline): SGHAT, FQNNGV. The ends were cut back, 5 bases at V and 3 bases at J, with 8 bases in the middle. CDR3 loop: CASSRLDYEQYF. The DNA for the CDR3 is TGTGCCAGCAGCCGCTTAGACTACGAGCAGTACTTC.

The J gene is TRBJ2-1, the V gene TRBV24-1; D may be TRBD1 (5 bases). The CDR3 has 16 amino acids. V dropped 2 bases and J dropped 0 bases, with 10 bases sitting between them. CDR1 is KGHDR and CDR2 is SFDVKD in the germline V gene. DNA of the CDR3: TGTGCCACCAGTGATTCCAGGGCGATCTCCTACAATGAGCAGTTCTTC. Residues: CATSDSRAISYNEQFF.

As DNA, the CDR3 is TGTGCCAGCGGGCGAGGGGATACGGAGACCCAGTACTTC. Amino acids: CASGRGDTETQYF. The genes are TRBV19 and TRBJ2-1; D is possibly TRBD1 or TRBD2 (5 bases each). The DNA end favors TRBJ2-5, so the J call may be wrong. CDR3 size: 13 residues. Germline CDR1 LNHDA, CDR2 SQIVND (reference sequence).

This clonotype has only a few counts. The chain carries TRBV3-1 and TRBJ2-7, with D uncertain. The CDR3 extends over 13 amino acids. Germline lookup yields CDR1 LGHDT and CDR2 YNNKEL (reference sequence). The germline V and J ends were trimmed by 3 bases and 3 bases, with 9 bases remaining between them. As DNA, the CDR3 is TGTGCCAGCAGCCACCGCCTAGTCTACGAGCAGTACTTC. This sequence encodes CASSHRLVYEQYF.

The chain links TRBV9 to TRBJ1-1; the D gene is possibly TRBD1 (6 bases). The CDR3 loop spans 16 amino acids. Trimming stripped 0 bases from V and 1 base from J, with 13 bases between. Germline V gives CDR1 SGDLS, CDR2 YYNGEE. The CDR3 sequence: CASSVATWTENTEAFF. The CDR3 DNA is TGTGCCAGCAGCGTAGCTACTTGGACAGAGAACACTGAAGCTTTCTTT.

V gene TRBV29-1 combines with J gene TRBJ2-1, with TRBD2 matching 12 bases. Trimming removed 5 bases from V and 0 bases from J; junction bases left unmatched: 2. This CDR3 has 15 amino acids. CDR1 and CDR2 (germline): SQVTM, ANQGSEA. This CDR3 is CSVMTSGSSYNEQFF. Here the CDR3 DNA reads TGCAGCGTTATGACTAGCGGGAGCTCCTACAATGAGCAGTTCTTC.

The chain uses TRBV9 and TRBJ1-3, with D uncertain. The CDR3 is made up of 16 amino acids. CDR1 is SGDLS and CDR2 is YYNGEE in the germline V gene. Between the trimmed V and J ends, which lost 0 bases and 4 bases, there was a span of 14 bases. The CDR3, as DNA: TGTGCCAGCAGCGTAGGTCCCGGGGAGGCGGGAAACACCATATATTTT. Protein: CASSVGPGEAGNTIYF.

The genes are TRBV2 and TRBJ2-7; 9 bases match TRBD1. Germline V gives CDR1 SNHLY, CDR2 FYNNEI. The CDR3 extends over 16 amino acids. J was trimmed by 5 bases and V by 2 bases; bases with no gene match: 10. The CDR3 coding sequence is TGTGCCAGCAGTGAACCTTACAGGGGGCGGGAACACGAGCAGTACTTC. Translation gives CASSEPYRGREHEQYF.

This clonotype was recorded a few times. The rearrangement uses TRBV7-9 and TRBJ2-5, with D maybe TRBD2 (5 bases). The CDR3 spans 16 residues. The V gene's germline CDR1 is SEHNR and CDR2 FQNEAQ (reference sequence). V dropped 1 base and J dropped 5 bases, with 17 bases sitting between them. Here the CDR3 DNA reads TGTGCCAGCAGCTTAGATGGGCGGGCCTGGATGGAGACCCAGTACTTC. Translation gives CASSLDGRAWMETQYF.

This clonotype has at least ten counts. The chain links TRBV18 to TRBJ2-1; 10 bases are shared with TRBD1. Trimming at V came to 3 bases and at J to 7 bases, leaving 9 bases not matched to a gene. The CDR3 has 16 amino acids. The germline CDR1 and CDR2 sequences are KGHSH and LQKENI. For the CDR3, the DNA is TGTGCCAGCTCACCGCTGTTCGGGGGACAGGGGAATGAGCAGTTCTTC. It encodes CASSPLFGGQGNEQFF.

This clonotype has only a few counts. V usage is TRBV9 and J usage is TRBJ2-3; 7 nucleotides line up with TRBD2. CDR1 is SGDLS, CDR2 YYNGEE, per germline. The CDR3 is 17 amino acids. Unmatched junction bases numbered 12, after V lost 2 bases and J lost 3 bases. CDR3 region: CASSVPLFREGTDTQYF. The CDR3, as DNA: TGTGCCAGCAGCGTCCCCCTGTTTAGGGAGGGGACAGATACGCAGTATTTT.

The gene calls are TRBV27 and TRBJ2-5, with 7 bases that match TRBD2. The DNA end is more similar to TRBJ2-1, so the J call may be wrong. The germline gives CDR1 MNHEY, CDR2 SMNVEV (reference sequence). There are 13 residues in the CDR3. For the CDR3, the DNA is TGTGCCAGCTCGAGCGGGGCAAGATTTGAGCAGTTCTTC. Translation gives CASSSGARFEQFF.

In this sample, this clonotype turned up a few times. The V call is TRBV29-1, the J call TRBJ2-5; 8 positions agree with TRBD1. V lost 7 bases and J lost 2; bases outside the gene matches: 6. The CDR3 runs to 13 residues. Germline CDR1 SQVTM, CDR2 ANQGSEA. The CDR3 DNA is TGCAGCGCGACAGGGGCTGGGCAAGAGACCCAGTACTTC. Amino acid sequence: CSATGAGQETQYF. The full variable domain, in which reference TRBV29-1 and TRBJ2-5 provide the parts outside the CDR3, is SAVISQKPSRDICQRGTSLTIQCQVDSQVTMMFWYRQQPGQSLTLIATANQGSEATYESGFVIDKFPISRPNLTFSTLTVSNMSPEDSSIYLCSATGAGQETQYFGPGTRLLVL.

This clonotype has more than one count but fewer than ten. The CDR3 here is CSVGRRLAEETQYF. DNA of the CDR3: TGCAGCGTTGGGCGGCGGCTAGCAGAAGAGACCCAGTACTTC. The chain has TRBV29-1 and TRBJ2-7, with D maybe TRBD2 (5 bases). The DNA end favors TRBJ2-5, so the J call may be wrong. Germline V gene lookup returns CDR1 SQVTM and CDR2 ANQGSEA. The CDR3 runs to 14 residues.

This clonotype was seen a few times. The chain links TRBV11-2 to TRBJ2-5; no definite D call. In germline, CDR1 is SGHAT, CDR2 FQNNGV. This CDR3 comprises 15 residues. The V gene lost 6 bases and the J gene lost 2 bases, with 16 bases spanning the gap. The CDR3, as DNA: TGTGCCAGCAGGACCTTTGGTCCTCAGCAAGAGACCCAGTACTTC. Its protein is CASRTFGPQQETQYF.

V is TRBV12-3 or TRBV12-4 and J is TRBJ2-3, with D maybe TRBD2 (5 bases). The V and J ends lost 4 bases and 2 bases respectively, with 16 bases between them. CDR3 length: 16 residues. The CDR3 DNA follows: TGTGCCAGCAGTTCGAGTAACGCGGGTTTCACAGATACGCAGTATTTT. It is translated as CASSSSNAGFTDTQYF.